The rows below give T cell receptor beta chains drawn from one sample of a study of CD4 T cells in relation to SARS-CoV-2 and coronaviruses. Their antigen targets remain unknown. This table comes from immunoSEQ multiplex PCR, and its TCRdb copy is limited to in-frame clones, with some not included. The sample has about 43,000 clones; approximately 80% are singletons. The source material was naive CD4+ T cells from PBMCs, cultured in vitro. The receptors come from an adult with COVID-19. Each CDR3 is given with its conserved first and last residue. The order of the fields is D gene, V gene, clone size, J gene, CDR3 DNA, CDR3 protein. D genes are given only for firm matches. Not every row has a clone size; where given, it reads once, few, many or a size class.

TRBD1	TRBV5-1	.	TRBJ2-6	TGCGCCAGCAGCAAGGGACAGGCGAGCTCTGGGGCCAACGTCCTGACTTTC	CASSKGQASSGANVLTF
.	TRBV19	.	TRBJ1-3	TGTGCCAGTAGACCCACATTGAGGAGGGGAAACACCATATATTTT	CASRPTLRRGNTIYF
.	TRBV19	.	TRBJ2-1	TGTGCCAGTAGGGGAGATTACTCCTACAATGAGCAGTTCTTC	CASRGDYSYNEQFF
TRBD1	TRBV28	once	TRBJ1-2	TGTGCCAGCAGTTTAGGGGCAGGGGGGGTGTATGGCTACACCTTC	CASSLGAGGVYGYTF
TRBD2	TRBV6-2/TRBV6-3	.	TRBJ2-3	TGTGCCAGCAGTTACCCTCCGGGACTAGCGGGATATAGCACAGATACGCAGTATTTT	CASSYPPGLAGYSTDTQYF
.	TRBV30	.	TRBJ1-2	TGTGCCTGGAGTGTAGGACAGCGCTACTATGGCTACACCTTC	CAWSVGQRYYGYTF
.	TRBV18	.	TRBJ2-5	TGTGCCAGCTCACCCCGAGAGACCCAGTACTTC	CASSPRETQYF
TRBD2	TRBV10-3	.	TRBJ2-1	TGTGCCATCAGGAGACTAGCGGGAGCACCCCATGAGCAGTTCTTC	CAIRRLAGAPHEQFF
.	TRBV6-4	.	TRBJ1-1	TGTGCCAGCAGGGCCCAGGTGAACACTGAAGCTTTCTTT	CASRAQVNTEAFF
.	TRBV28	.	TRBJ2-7	TGTGCCAGCAGTTTACGGGCGGGACTGGGGTACGAGCAGTACTTC	CASSLRAGLGYEQYF